These 21 T cell receptor beta chains share one sample of origin, sequenced in a study of T cell repertoires in cytomegalovirus infection. TCRdb reprocessed the reads with MiXCR, giving one entry per CDR3 protein. The sample contains hundreds of thousands of distinct CDR3 sequences, 18% of which appear only once. Sequencing used PBMCs. The receptor source for this set is a human donor in good health (CMV status not recorded). Some clones in this sample may be carry-over from other donors' samples.

The chain's CDR3 is CASSLYDRTNEQFF. CDR3 DNA sequence: TGTGCCAGCAGTCTCTACGACCGAACTAATGAGCAGTTCTTC. The chain links TRBV12-3 or TRBV12-4 to TRBJ2-1, with no clear D. This CDR3 region has 14 residues. V lost 5 bases to trimming and J lost 7 bases, with 15 bases between them.

The genes are TRBV18 and TRBJ2-2, with 8 bases lining up with TRBD2. Trimming took 0 bases from V and 5 from J; bases not matched to a gene: 5. Germline V gene data show CDR1 as KGHSH and CDR2 as LQKENI. This CDR3 is 16 amino acids long. CDR3 coding DNA: TGTGCCAGCTCACCACCGCCTCCGGGAGGGACCGGGGAGCTGTTTTTT. As protein: CASSPPPPGGTGELFF. Complete variable domain (other parts from reference TRBV18 and TRBJ2-2): NAGVMQNPRHLVRRRGQEARLRCSPMKGHSHVYWYRQLPEEGLKFMVYLQKENIIDESGMPKERFSAEFPKEGPSILRIQQVVRGDSAAYFCASSPPPPGGTGELFFGEGSRLTVL.

This clonotype was picked up a small number of times. The chain employs TRBV6-2 or TRBV6-3 and TRBJ2-7; no definite D call. The CDR3 extends over 16 amino acids. Germline CDR1 and CDR2: MNHEY and SVGEGT. Trimming pared 2 bases from V and 2 bases from J, leaving 16 bases between. In nucleotides, the CDR3 is TGTGCCAGCAGTTACGGGGTAGGACCTACGGCCTACGAGCAGTACTTC. As protein: CASSYGVGPTAYEQYF.

This clonotype was seen only a few times. V is TRBV27 and J is TRBJ2-3; weak D call: TRBD2 (5 bases). The germline gives CDR1 MNHEY, CDR2 SMNVEV (reference sequence). Trimming left V 8 bases short and J 0 bases short, with 12 bases between. The CDR3 extends over 14 amino acids. The CDR3 is CASSPEDSTDTQYF. For the CDR3, the DNA is TGTGCCAGCTCGCCGGAGGATAGCACAGATACGCAGTATTTT.

This chain connects TRBV7-2 to TRBJ2-7, with TRBD2 matching over 9 bases. This CDR3 spans 16 amino acids. V trimming: 5 bases; J trimming: 3 bases; junction bases outside the gene matches: 11. The germline V gene has CDR1 SGHTA and CDR2 FQGNSA. The DNA of the CDR3 is TGTGCCAGCAGCGGGGGGTGGGCGGGAGGGGGCTACGAGCAGTACTTC. As protein: CASSGGWAGGGYEQYF.

The DNA of the CDR3 is TGTGCTAGTGGTCCCGGTAGGGGGGGAAAATTCACAGATACGCAGTATTTT. Translating it yields CASGPGRGGKFTDTQYF. This chain links TRBV12-5 with TRBJ2-3; perhaps TRBD2 as D (7 bases). Germline V lookup: CDR1 LGHNT, CDR2 FRNRAP. This CDR3 has 17 residues. The V end was cut by 5 bases, the J end by 2 bases, with 20 bases between.

The CDR3 loop reads CSTGTSGGSYNEQFF. For the CDR3, the DNA is TGCAGCACCGGGACTAGCGGGGGATCCTACAATGAGCAGTTCTTC. The rearrangement links TRBV29-1 to TRBJ2-1; TRBD2 matches at 14 bases. Looked up from germline, CDR1 is SQVTM and CDR2 is ANQGSEA. The CDR3 is made up of 15 amino acids. Germline trimming cut 8 bases from V and 1 base from J; bases unmatched to any gene: 4.

This clonotype was observed many times. The gene calls are TRBV23-1 and TRBJ2-1; TRBD2 aligns across 9 bases. TRBV23-1 is an ORF for which the function is uncertain. V gave up 11 bases and J gave up 0 bases; unmatched junction bases: 5. The CDR3 spans 14 residues. The CDR3: CAPGSGSSYNEQFF. CDR3 coding DNA: TGCGCCCCAGGTAGCGGGAGCTCCTACAATGAGCAGTTCTTC.

This clonotype was found a few times. The V and J genes are TRBV20-1 and TRBJ2-1, with 12 bases identical to TRBD2. The trim removed 1 base at V and 10 bases at J, leaving 8 bases unmatched. This CDR3 has 15 amino acids. Germline V lookup: CDR1 DFQATT, CDR2 SNEGSKA (reference sequence). The chain's CDR3 is CSARARSSGRVEQFF. The DNA of the CDR3 is TGCAGTGCTAGAGCTAGGTCTAGCGGGAGGGTCGAGCAGTTCTTC.

To note about this clonotype: A read error is likely, as this CDR3 ends without the conserved phenylalanine or tryptophan. The chain recombines TRBV6-5 with TRBJ1-2; D might be TRBD1 (5 bases). V was pared by 4 bases and J by 5 bases, with 17 bases between. CDR1 is MNHEY and CDR2 is SVGAGI in the germline V gene. This CDR3 has 15 residues. The CDR3 nucleotides are TGTGCCAGCAGTTTTAGCGCGACGGGACCTTATGGCTACACCTGC. This encodes CASSFSATGPYGYTC.

For this clonotype: A much larger clone lies a single base off, so this may be a read error. The V and J genes are TRBV15 and TRBJ1-1; D call uncertain. The CDR3 is 15 residues long. Germline values: CDR1 LNHNV, CDR2 YYDKDF (reference sequence). CDR3: CVTSRDMGWNTEAFF. In nucleotides, the CDR3 is TGTGTCACCAGCAGAGATATGGGGTGGAACACTGAAGCTTTCTTT.

The chain joins TRBV7-6 to TRBJ2-3; 11 bases are a match to TRBD1. Germline V CDR1 and CDR2: SGHVS, FNYEAQ. The CDR3 is 13 amino acids. J lost 6 bases, V lost 5 bases, and 1 base had no gene match. CDR3 loop: CASSRDRGDTQYF. The CDR3 DNA reads as TGTGCCAGCAGCCGGGACAGGGGGGATACGCAGTATTTT.

This clonotype was found a few times. The chain joins TRBV10-3 to TRBJ2-3; a weak D match, TRBD2 (6 bases). CDR3 length equals 16 residues. Per germline, CDR1 ENHRY and CDR2 SYGVKD. With 6 bases removed from V and 0 bases from J, the gap between germline ends came to 16 bases. This CDR3 is CAIRGGNLFSTDTQYF. DNA for the CDR3: TGTGCCATCAGAGGCGGGAACCTTTTTAGCACAGATACGCAGTATTTT.

V and J are TRBV5-1 and TRBJ1-4, with 9 bases fitting TRBD1. CDR1 SGHRS and CDR2 YFSETQ come from the germline V gene. The CDR3 has 16 amino acids. The V and J ends lost 0 bases and 7 bases, in that order; junction bases with no gene match: 7. The CDR3 loop is CASSLAEGQGAEKLFF. The CDR3 DNA follows: TGCGCCAGCAGCTTGGCCGAGGGACAGGGCGCTGAAAAACTGTTTTTT.

The chain joins TRBV20-1 to TRBJ2-7, with D perhaps TRBD1 or TRBD2 (5 bases each). The CDR3 sequence is 12 residues long. Germline lookup yields CDR1 DFQATT and CDR2 SNEGSKA (reference sequence). V lost 5 bases and J 2 bases, leaving 10 bases between the germline ends. The CDR3 spells CSAGDGTYEQYF. The CDR3 coding sequence is TGCAGTGCTGGGGACGGTACCTACGAGCAGTACTTC.

This chain links TRBV6-2 or TRBV6-3 with TRBJ2-2; D not resolved. V lost 4 bases and J 4 bases, leaving 10 bases between the germline ends. CDR1 is MNHEY and CDR2 is SVGEGT in the germline V gene. The CDR3 is made up of 14 amino acids. As DNA, the CDR3 is TGTGCCAGCAGTTCGTTTTGGGCCACCGGGGAGCTGTTTTTT. Translation gives CASSSFWATGELFF.

The rearrangement uses TRBV5-1 and TRBJ2-5; maybe TRBD2 (5 bases). Germline V CDR1 and CDR2: SGHRS, YFSETQ. Trimming stripped 0 bases from V and 3 bases from J, with 12 bases between. The CDR3 sequence is 15 residues long. The CDR3, as DNA: TGCGCCAGCAGCTTGGCTGGGAGCCCGGAAGAGACCCAGTACTTC. Translation: CASSLAGSPEETQYF.

For this clonotype: Possible read error: a much larger clone is one base away. The rearrangement uses TRBV7-2 and TRBJ2-3; D remains ambiguous. CDR1 is SGHTA, CDR2 FQGNSA, per germline. Trimming took 5 bases from V and 11 from J, leaving 17 bases between them. The CDR3 length is 13 residues. CDR3 sequence (DNA): TGTGCCAGCAGCCGCGTCGTCGTCCGCGGGCAGTATTTT. Encoded protein: CASSRVVVRGQYF.

The V gene is TRBV19, the J gene TRBJ2-7; 12 nucleotides match TRBD2. The CDR3 contains 16 residues. Germline CDR1 is LNHDA and CDR2 is SQIVND (reference sequence). V shed 5 bases and J 1 base; nucleotides not matched to a gene: 6. This CDR3 is CASSHTTSGGSYEQYF. In nucleotides, the CDR3 is TGTGCCAGTAGTCATACGACTAGCGGGGGTTCCTACGAGCAGTACTTC.

This clonotype was found many times. The rearrangement uses TRBV7-9 and TRBJ1-3, with a possible D match to TRBD1 (5 bases). The V gene lost 5 bases and the J gene lost 2 bases, with 13 bases spanning the gap. From germline, CDR1 is SEHNR and CDR2 FQNEAQ (reference sequence). The CDR3 is made up of 15 amino acids. CDR3 in amino acids: CASSPPEGPGNTIYF. CDR3 bases: TGTGCCAGCAGCCCCCCGGAGGGGCCTGGAAACACCATATATTTT.

Note on this clonotype: A junction end diverges from the germline sequence, so it may reflect a read error. The genes are TRBV7-2 and TRBJ2-7, with 9 bases that match TRBD2. Germline V lookup: CDR1 SGHTA, CDR2 FQGNSA. The CDR3 covers 14 residues. In DNA, the CDR3 is TGTGCCAGTAGCACCCTAGCGGGGACATGGGAGCAGTGCTTC. Residues: CASSTLAGTWEQCF.